This TCR beta chain is drawn from a study of blood T cell repertoires in COVID-19. Unmatched junction bases numbered 11, after V lost 4 bases and J lost 4 bases. The CDR3 contains 18 residues. CDR1 and CDR2 from the germline V gene are SGHTA and FQGNSA. Here immunoSEQ multiplex PCR was the method, and the copy in TCRdb shows in-frame clones only, minus some. The table lists about 220,000 clones, 82% of them singletons. Researchers sorted participants into cohorts using their self-reported clinical history. The chain carries TRBV7-2 and TRBJ2-3, with 13 bases aligning to TRBD2. The TCR comes from an older woman who had recovered from COVID-19. The specimen sequenced was PBMCs or T cells enriched from blood (not recorded which). CDR3 in DNA: TGTGCCAGCAGCTCAACACTAGCGGGGGGGCGGAGGTCAGATACGCAGTATTTT. This gives the protein CASSSTLAGGRRSDTQYF.